Below are 19 T cell receptor beta chains sequenced from a single sample in a study of T cells after yellow fever vaccination. TCRdb re-derived calls from the 5' RACE reads in MiXCR, one entry per CDR3 protein. The sample carries 150,000 to 200,000 distinct CDR3 sequences, around 9.3% recorded once. The sample consisted of CD8+ T cells sorted from PBMCs, taken 45 days after the yellow fever booster vaccination. These receptors came from a man aged 18 to 29 who received the YFV17D yellow fever vaccine.

This clonotype was seen more than once but under ten times. The chain is built from TRBV5-1 and TRBJ2-7; the D is unclear. CDR1 and CDR2 (germline): SGHRS, YFSETQ. The CDR3 length is 14 residues. The V gene lost 0 bases and the J gene lost 2 bases, with 9 bases spanning the gap. The CDR3 sequence is CASSLAGPPYEQYF. In nucleotides, the CDR3 is TGCGCCAGCAGCTTGGCAGGACCACCCTACGAGCAGTACTTC.

This clonotype was seen more than once but under ten times. The J gene is TRBJ2-7, the V gene TRBV10-3; 8 bases align to TRBD1. There are 14 residues in the CDR3. Per germline, CDR1 ENHRY and CDR2 SYGVKD. The junction had 7 bases not matched to a gene; V was cut back by 6 bases and J by 3 bases. CDR3 coding DNA: TGTGCCATCAGGGATGGACAGGGAAGCTACGAGCAGTACTTC. It specifies CAIRDGQGSYEQYF.

This clonotype was found a few times. The gene calls are TRBV6-2 or TRBV6-3 and TRBJ1-1, with 9 bases identical to TRBD1. CDR1 is MNHEY, CDR2 SVGEGT, per germline. This CDR3 spans 14 amino acids. V was pared by 7 bases and J by 5 bases, with 8 bases of the junction left unmatched. CDR3 DNA: TGTGCCAGCAACAACAGGGGGCTCAGGACTGAAGCTTTCTTT. Encoded protein: CASNNRGLRTEAFF.

This clonotype was picked up a small number of times. The V and J genes are TRBV4-1 and TRBJ2-1; 7 positions agree with TRBD1. Trimming removed 2 bases from V and 5 bases from J; junction bases left unmatched: 3. There are 14 residues in the CDR3. The germline gives CDR1 MGHRA, CDR2 YSYEKL. This CDR3 is CASSQLTGNNEQFF. CDR3 DNA: TGCGCCAGCAGCCAACTGACAGGGAACAATGAGCAGTTCTTC.

The V call is TRBV6-6, the J call TRBJ2-1; 8 bases map to TRBD2. The germline V gene encodes CDR1 MNHNY and CDR2 SVGAGI (reference sequence). Trimming at V came to 3 bases and at J to 2 bases, leaving 6 bases not matched to a gene. The CDR3 extends over 16 amino acids. CDR3 loop: CASSYFSGGAYNEQFF. The CDR3 region has the DNA TGTGCCAGCAGTTATTTTTCGGGGGGGGCCTACAATGAGCAGTTCTTC.

This clonotype is labeled medium-sized. The rearrangement uses TRBV6-4 and TRBJ2-2, with a tentative D call TRBD1 (5 bases). Trimming removed 3 bases at V and 3 bases at J, with 5 bases between. CDR1 and CDR2 (germline): MRHNA, SNTAGT. CDR3 length: 13 residues. This CDR3 reads CASSEGDTGELFF. CDR3 DNA sequence: TGTGCCAGCAGTGAAGGGGACACCGGGGAGCTGTTTTTT.

This clonotype was observed a few times. Relative to the germline gene, one junction end is altered; a read error may explain this. This rearrangement joins TRBV3-1 to TRBJ2-7, with TRBD2 as a possible D gene (7 bases). The CDR3 covers 14 residues. Germline values: CDR1 LGHDT, CDR2 YNNKEL (reference sequence). This chain's CDR3 is CASSEERGHYEQYF. The CDR3 nucleotides are TGTGCCAGCAGCGAAGAGCGGGGACACTACGAGCAGTACTTC.

This clonotype was seen more than once but under ten times. The rearrangement joins TRBV3-1 to TRBJ1-6, with D unclear. The germline V gene encodes CDR1 LGHDT and CDR2 YNNKEL (reference sequence). V was trimmed by 1 base and J by 7 bases, leaving 11 bases between them. There are 15 residues in the CDR3. The CDR3 bases are TGTGCCAGCAGCCAAGCACCCCGAGGGAATTCACCCCTCCACTTT. Translated: CASSQAPRGNSPLHF.

This clonotype was picked up a small number of times. V usage is TRBV19 and J usage is TRBJ2-5; D is perhaps TRBD1 (5 bases). The V end lost 0 bases, the J end lost 6 bases, and 8 bases lay between the germline ends. Germline V CDR1 and CDR2: LNHDA, SQIVND (reference sequence). The CDR3 consists of 13 residues. The CDR3 DNA reads as TGTGCCAGTAGTATAGACAGGGTGAAGACCCAGTACTTC. This codes for CASSIDRVKTQYF.

This clonotype was counted a few times. The chain carries TRBV19 and TRBJ2-1; TRBD2 is a possible D gene (5 bases). CDR1 and CDR2 from the germline V gene are LNHDA and SQIVND (reference sequence). The CDR3 is 13 amino acids. V was cut by 3 bases and J by 10 bases, with 13 bases left in between. Here the CDR3 reads CASSIVSGEEQFF. For the CDR3, the DNA is TGTGCCAGTAGTATCGTCTCCGGGGAAGAGCAGTTCTTC.

The chain links TRBV12-3 or TRBV12-4 to TRBJ2-6, with 7 nucleotides matching TRBD1. V was clipped by 7 bases and J by 4 bases; unmatched bases: 7. CDR3 length: 15 residues. The CDR3 coding sequence is TGTGCCAGCACTCAAGGGGGCTCAGGGGCCAACGTCCTGACTTTC. Translating gives CASTQGGSGANVLTF.

This chain uses TRBV5-1 with TRBJ2-5, with 7 bases that match TRBD1. With 4 bases clipped from V and 5 bases from J, the junction kept 8 bases outside the gene matches. Germline V gene lookup returns CDR1 SGHRS and CDR2 YFSETQ. The CDR3 runs 14 residues. The CDR3 sequence: CASSLQQGFETQYF. As DNA, the CDR3 is TGCGCCAGCAGCCTACAACAGGGGTTCGAGACCCAGTACTTC.

The chain couples TRBV5-1 to TRBJ1-1, with 8 positions matching TRBD1. The CDR3 is 14 residues long. V was clipped by 4 bases and J by 4 bases; unmatched bases: 6. Germline V CDR1 and CDR2: SGHRS, YFSETQ. CDR3 loop: CASSPRQGFTEAFF. The CDR3 nucleotides are TGCGCCAGCAGCCCAAGACAGGGGTTCACTGAAGCTTTCTTT.

V gene TRBV4-1 combines with J gene TRBJ2-3; 8 nucleotides agree with TRBD2. V was pared by 0 bases and J by 3 bases, with 5 bases of the junction left unmatched. This CDR3 region has 16 residues. Germline values: CDR1 MGHRA, CDR2 YSYEKL. CDR3 coding DNA: TGCGCCAGCAGCCAAGAACTTGCGGGGGGAACAGATACGCAGTATTTT. This translates into CASSQELAGGTDTQYF.

V and J are TRBV4-1 and TRBJ2-7, with 8 positions matching TRBD1. Losses at the gene ends were 6 bases for V and 2 bases for J; bases not matched to a gene: 9. There are 15 residues in the CDR3. CDR1 MGHRA and CDR2 YSYEKL come from the germline V gene. This CDR3 reads CASSPVDRATYEQYF. In DNA, the CDR3 is TGCGCCAGCAGTCCGGTGGACAGGGCAACCTACGAGCAGTACTTC.

This clonotype was detected ten times or more. The chain is built from TRBV4-3 and TRBJ2-2; D not certain. CDR1 and CDR2 (germline): LGHNA, YSLEER. CDR3 length: 14 amino acids. Trimming took 2 bases from V and 2 from J, leaving 6 bases between them. CDR3 sequence reads: CASSQTRNTGELFF. DNA for the CDR3: TGCGCCAGCAGCCAAACCCGCAACACCGGGGAGCTGTTTTTT.

This clonotype was seen a handful of times. This chain links TRBV6-6 with TRBJ2-2, with 13 bases that match TRBD2. There are 15 residues in the CDR3. Germline loops: CDR1 MNHNY, CDR2 SVGAGI (reference sequence). The ends lost 5 bases at V and 6 bases at J; junction bases unmatched: 3. DNA for the CDR3: TGTGCCAGCAGTACTAGCGGGGGGGCCTCCGGGGAGCTGTTTTTT. Residues: CASSTSGGASGELFF.

A few counts support this clonotype. The chain couples TRBV19 to TRBJ2-2, with 7 nucleotides matching TRBD2. Trimming at V came to 6 bases and at J to 0 bases, leaving 1 base not matched to a gene. There are 14 residues in the CDR3. Germline V lookup: CDR1 LNHDA, CDR2 SQIVND (reference sequence). In nucleotides, the CDR3 is TGTGCCAGTAGGGCGGGAGCGAACACCGGGGAGCTGTTTTTT. Translated: CASRAGANTGELFF.

This clonotype was observed a handful of times. The chain links TRBV4-2 to TRBJ1-2; 8 bases are a match to TRBD1. The germline CDR1 and CDR2 sequences are LGHNA and YNFKEQ. V dropped 7 bases and J dropped 4; count of bases not matched to a gene: 14. The CDR3 is 16 amino acids. The CDR3 sequence is CASTPQTGASLYGYTF. The CDR3 DNA is TGTGCCAGCACCCCCCAGACAGGGGCCTCTCTCTATGGCTACACCTTC.